This TCR beta chain is drawn from a study of blood T cell repertoires in COVID-19. The overall study: Acute and convalescent COVID-19 samples came from the United States, Italy and Spain.

Germline assignment: CDR1 MNHEY and CDR2 SVGAGI. The CDR3 extends over 11 amino acids. The V gene lost 6 bases and the J gene lost 8 bases, with 7 bases spanning the gap. Seattle cases were enrolled at active infection and followed longitudinally. Authors' analysis steps: The assay estimated nucleated cells by amplifying reference gene primers. Sequencing used immunoSEQ multiplex PCR; TCRdb keeps in-frame clones, though not all of them. The V and J calls and clone size were taken over from that table, and D and trimming were inferred from the DNA. The sample includes around 250,000 clones, around 91% of them seen just once.

The rearrangement links TRBV6-5 to TRBJ2-2; unclear D gene. The sample taken for sequencing was peripheral blood. The TCR sequence derives from a woman aged 55 to 70 with COVID-19, enrolled during active disease. CDR3 coding DNA: TGTGCCAGCAGCTCCCGGGGGGAGCTGTTTTTT. It codes for CASSSRGELFF.